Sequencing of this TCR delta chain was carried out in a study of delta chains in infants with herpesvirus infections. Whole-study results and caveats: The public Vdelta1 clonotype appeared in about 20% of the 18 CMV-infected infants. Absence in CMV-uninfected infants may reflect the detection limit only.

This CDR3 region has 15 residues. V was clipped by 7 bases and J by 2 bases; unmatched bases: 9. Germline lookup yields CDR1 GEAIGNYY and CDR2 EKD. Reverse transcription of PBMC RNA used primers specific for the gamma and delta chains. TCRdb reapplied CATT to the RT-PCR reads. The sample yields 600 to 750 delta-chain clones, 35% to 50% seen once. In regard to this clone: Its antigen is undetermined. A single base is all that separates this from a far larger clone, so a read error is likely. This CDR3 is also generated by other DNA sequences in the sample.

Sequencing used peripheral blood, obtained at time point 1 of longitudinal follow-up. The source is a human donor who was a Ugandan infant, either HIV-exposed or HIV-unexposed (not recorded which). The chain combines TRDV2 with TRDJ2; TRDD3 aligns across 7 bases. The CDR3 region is CACDPWGSLTAQLFF. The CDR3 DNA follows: TGTGCCTGCGACCCCTGGGGGTCCTTGACAGCACAACTCTTCTTT.